The clone carrying this TCR beta chain was seen only a few times. Its matching antigen is unknown. This sample is drawn from a study of response to subunit inactivated influenza vaccine. V lost 0 bases and J 0 bases, leaving 2 bases between the germline ends. CDR3 size: 13 residues. The V gene's germline CDR1 is GTSNPN and CDR2 SVGIG (reference sequence). Study-wide results and caveats: It was the authors' suggestion that each seasonal influenza vaccination recruits few new T cells.

TCRdb re-derived calls from the RT-PCR reads in MiXCR, one entry per CDR3 protein. This table has under 500,000 distinct CDR3 sequences, roughly 9.7% appearing once. The receptor comes from a man aged 50 or older who received an inactivated influenza vaccine. This specimen was PBMCs from blood, taken 35 to 45 days after vaccination. The V gene is TRBV30, the J gene TRBJ2-2; D is ambiguous. The CDR3 nucleotides read TGTGCCTGGAGTGTTACGAACACCGGGGAGCTGTTTTTT. Protein sequence: CAWSVTNTGELFF.